The clone carrying this TCR beta chain was picked up a small number of times. No antigen is known for it. Quantitative barcoded 5'-RACE was used to prepare TCR beta libraries. One entry per CDR3 protein, called by TCRdb with MiXCR from the 5' RACE reads. Seen here are around 130,000 distinct CDR3 sequences, roughly 15% observed once, and the top ten hold roughly a third. These data belong to a study of CD8 T cells in ankylosing spondylitis. Findings of the study overall: Characteristic, it appeared, of ankylosing spondylitis blood was a TCR beta motif of eight or nine highly homologous variants. Prior literature has documented some motif variants in synovial fluid and blood from reactive arthritis. Researchers reportedly found disease-linked clones significantly enriched in matched ankylosing spondylitis synovial fluid.

The junction had 15 bases not matched to a gene; V was cut back by 3 bases and J by 7 bases. Germline CDR1 is SEHNR and CDR2 is FQNEAQ (reference sequence). This CDR3 comprises 17 residues. The sequence was collected from a male donor with ankylosing spondylitis. The sample comprised blood, either unsorted or a sorted T cell fraction (not recorded which). V and J are TRBV7-9 and TRBJ2-1; 7 nucleotides line up with TRBD2. The CDR3 here is CASSFGGRSPQVNEQFF. In DNA form, the CDR3 reads TGTGCCAGCAGCTTTGGCGGGAGATCCCCCCAGGTTAATGAGCAGTTCTTC.